The present T cell receptor (beta chain) was sequenced within a study of blood T cell repertoires in COVID-19 (TCRdb year 2020). As for the study more broadly: The collaborator samples originated in the United States, Italy and Spain and spanned the acute and convalescent phases of COVID-19. The prospective study material was composed of cDNA or gDNA derived from T cells, B-cell-depleted T cells, or PBMCs. Subjects who had been exposed to COVID-19, were actively infected with it, or had recovered from it provided the deeply sampled blood TCRbeta repertoires that made up the dataset. The repertoires were made available in a free public database intended to serve as a resource for research on the immune response to SARS-CoV-2. Samples came from the ongoing ImmuneRACE study (first 160 participants) plus 1,254 subjects from 6 global collaborators. Nearly every sample came with metadata listing a de-identified subject ID, COVID-19 status, age in years and sex. Where HLA class I and class II types were available, the types were taken from metadata supplied by the sample provider, not from assay-based typing. What the research found in general, with its limitations: How much clinical and demographic metadata was included differed by source and by participant, and the metadata was provided uncurated.

To note about this clone: Its target antigen remains unknown. There are no base qualities to consult, and no much larger clone falls within one base.

The immunoSEQ Assay, a bias-controlled multiplex PCR, was used to amplify TCRbeta CDR3 regions from genomic DNA. Per the original workflow: The number of nucleated cells in each sample was estimated by amplification of reference gene primers within the assay. To quantify the absolute abundance of each unique TCRbeta CDR3 rearrangement, sequence reads were collapsed and filtered. For each sample, productive Simpson clonality was calculated by taking the square root of Simpson's diversity index across productive rearrangements. Imported from immuneACCESS, the table was reduced by TCRdb to in-frame sequences with V and J called. These copies leave out some clones; in studies compared against another copy, an unresolved V gene accounts for under half, and the cause of the remainder is not known. The V and J calls and clone size were taken over from that table, and D and trimming were inferred from the DNA. This sample has roughly 350,000 clones in its table, and around 87% of those were observed once. Of the sample, about 10% falls within the top ten clones.

Reading from cysteine to phenylalanine, the CDR3 counts 13 amino acids. Only CDR3 DNA remains: 39 bases, in frame from the first base. V and J lose 8 bases and 4 bases, and a span of 14 bases separates them. The germline V gene sets CDR1 to KGHSH and CDR2 to LQKENI. One collaborating source in Seattle enrolled patients while the patients were actively infected and followed the patients over time throughout the course of disease. Each collaborating institution followed its own protocols to collect whole blood in K2EDTA tubes. For TCRbeta analysis, collaborators shipped samples in one of three forms: frozen whole blood, isolated PBMCs, or DNA extracted from either of those sample types.

The origin of this receptor is a woman aged 25 to 45 with COVID-19, enrolled during active disease. Rearrangement joined TRBV18 to TRBJ1-2; perhaps TRBD1 is the D gene, with 5 bases matching. The sequenced sample was peripheral blood. The CDR3 here reads CASSLQESYGYTF. The nucleotides are TGTGCCAGCAGCTTACAGGAGTCCTATGGCTACACCTTC.